The sequence of this TCR beta chain was determined in a study of cytomegalovirus exposure and HLA in healthy donors. V lost 0 bases, J lost 8 bases, and 13 bases lay in between. The germline gives CDR1 GTSNPN, CDR2 SVGIG (reference sequence). The CDR3 totals 14 residues. The PCR made use of 60 Vbeta and 13 Jbeta primers. Only in-frame clones appear in the TCRdb table, and some are missing; sequencing was by immunoSEQ multiplex PCR. Of some 60,000 clones in the sample, 70% to 85% were seen once. This clonotype originated in a man in his forties in good health and CMV-seronegative. What was sequenced was PBMCs. The chain uses TRBV30 and TRBJ1-4, with D perhaps TRBD1 (6 bases). The CDR3 nucleotides read TGTGCCTGGAGTGTCATCACAGGGTGGGAAAAACTGTTTTTT. Translation gives CAWSVITGWEKLFF.